The T cell receptor beta chain described here comes from a study of OX40 agonist ivuxolimab in advanced cancers. Whole-study context: The patients got ivuxolimab, which is an agonistic anti-OX40 (CD134) antibody.

The repertoire was sequenced with immunoSEQ multiplex PCR; TCRdb's copy has only in-frame clones and lacks some. The sample includes tens of thousands of clones, approximately 94% of them seen just once. General study points: On average, CD8+ T cells had more expanded clones than CD4+. Clonal expansion by week 6 occurred in CD4+ and CD8+ blood T cells (at 0.1 to 3.0 mg/kg).

V was pared by 7 bases and J by 8 bases, with 10 bases of the junction left unmatched. CDR3 length equals 14 residues. Germline V gene data show CDR1 as SGHTA and CDR2 as FQGNSA. This clone is a singleton in its sample. Its antigen is currently unknown. The cohort excluded patients with autoimmune disease history or systemic immunosuppression. This specimen consisted of CD4+ or CD8+ T cells sorted from blood, obtained in a trial of the OX40 agonist ivuxolimab. The V call is TRBV7-2, the J call TRBJ1-4; 7 bases align to TRBD1. The receptor was isolated from an adult with an advanced solid tumor such as melanoma, head and neck, liver or kidney cancer. For the CDR3, the DNA is TGTGCCAGCAAGAAGGACAGGTCTGGGGAAAAACTGTTTTTT. Its protein product is CASKKDRSGEKLFF.